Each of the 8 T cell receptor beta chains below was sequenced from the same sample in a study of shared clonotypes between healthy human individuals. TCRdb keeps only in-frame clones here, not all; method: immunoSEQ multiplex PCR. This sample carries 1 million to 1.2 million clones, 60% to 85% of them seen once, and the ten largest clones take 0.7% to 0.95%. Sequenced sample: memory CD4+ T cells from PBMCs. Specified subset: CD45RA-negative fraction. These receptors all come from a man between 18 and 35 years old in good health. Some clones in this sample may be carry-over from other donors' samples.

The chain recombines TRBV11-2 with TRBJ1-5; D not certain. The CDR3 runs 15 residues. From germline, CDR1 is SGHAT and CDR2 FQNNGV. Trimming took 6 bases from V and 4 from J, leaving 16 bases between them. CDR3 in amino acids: CASSLRGNRNQPQHF. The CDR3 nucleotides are TGTGCCAGCAGTTTACGGGGAAATCGGAATCAGCCCCAGCATTTT.

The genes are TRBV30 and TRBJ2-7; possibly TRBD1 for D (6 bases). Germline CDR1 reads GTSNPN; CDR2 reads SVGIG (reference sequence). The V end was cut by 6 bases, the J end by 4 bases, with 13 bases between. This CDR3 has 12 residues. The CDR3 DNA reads TGTGCCTGTTCACAGGGTACTTACGAGCAGTACTTC. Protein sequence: CACSQGTYEQYF.

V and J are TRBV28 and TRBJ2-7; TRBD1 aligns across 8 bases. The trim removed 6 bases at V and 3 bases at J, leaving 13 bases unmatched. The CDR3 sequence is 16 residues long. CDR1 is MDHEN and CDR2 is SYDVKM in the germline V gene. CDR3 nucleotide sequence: TGTGCCAGCAGCGGAGAAGTGGGACAGGATTACTACGAGCAGTACTTC. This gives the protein CASSGEVGQDYYEQYF.

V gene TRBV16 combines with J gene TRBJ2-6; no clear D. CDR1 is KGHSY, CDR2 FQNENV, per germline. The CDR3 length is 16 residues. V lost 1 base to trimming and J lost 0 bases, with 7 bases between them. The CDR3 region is CASSQYTSSGANVLTF. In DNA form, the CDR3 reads TGTGCCAGCAGCCAATACACGTCCTCTGGGGCCAACGTCCTGACTTTC.

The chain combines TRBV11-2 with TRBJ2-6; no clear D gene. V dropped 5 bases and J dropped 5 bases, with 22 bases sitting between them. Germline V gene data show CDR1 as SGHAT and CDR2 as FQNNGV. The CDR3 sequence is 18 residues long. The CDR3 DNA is TGTGCCAGCAGCGTTCCACGCAAGCAACAAAGTCGGGCCAACGTCCTGACTTTC. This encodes CASSVPRKQQSRANVLTF.

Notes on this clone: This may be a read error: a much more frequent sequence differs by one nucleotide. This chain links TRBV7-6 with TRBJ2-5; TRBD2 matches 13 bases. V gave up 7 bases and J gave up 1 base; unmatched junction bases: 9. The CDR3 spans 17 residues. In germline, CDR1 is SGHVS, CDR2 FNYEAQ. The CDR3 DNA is TGTGCCAGCACCATGGGACTAGCGGGAAGGGGCCAAGAGACCCAGTACTTC. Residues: CASTMGLAGRGQETQYF.

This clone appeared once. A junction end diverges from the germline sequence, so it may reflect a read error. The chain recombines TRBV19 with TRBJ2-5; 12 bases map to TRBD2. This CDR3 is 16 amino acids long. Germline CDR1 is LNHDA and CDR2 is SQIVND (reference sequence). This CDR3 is CASRKGTSGHGEIQYF. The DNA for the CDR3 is TGTGCCAGTAGGAAAGGGACTAGCGGGCACGGGGAGATCCAGTACTTC.

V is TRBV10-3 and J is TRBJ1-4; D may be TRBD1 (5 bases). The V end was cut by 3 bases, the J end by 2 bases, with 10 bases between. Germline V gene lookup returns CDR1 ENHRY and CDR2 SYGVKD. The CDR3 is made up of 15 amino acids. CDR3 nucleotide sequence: TGTGCCATCAGTGAAGCGGGGGGGACTAATGAAAAACTGTTTTTT. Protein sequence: CAISEAGGTNEKLFF.